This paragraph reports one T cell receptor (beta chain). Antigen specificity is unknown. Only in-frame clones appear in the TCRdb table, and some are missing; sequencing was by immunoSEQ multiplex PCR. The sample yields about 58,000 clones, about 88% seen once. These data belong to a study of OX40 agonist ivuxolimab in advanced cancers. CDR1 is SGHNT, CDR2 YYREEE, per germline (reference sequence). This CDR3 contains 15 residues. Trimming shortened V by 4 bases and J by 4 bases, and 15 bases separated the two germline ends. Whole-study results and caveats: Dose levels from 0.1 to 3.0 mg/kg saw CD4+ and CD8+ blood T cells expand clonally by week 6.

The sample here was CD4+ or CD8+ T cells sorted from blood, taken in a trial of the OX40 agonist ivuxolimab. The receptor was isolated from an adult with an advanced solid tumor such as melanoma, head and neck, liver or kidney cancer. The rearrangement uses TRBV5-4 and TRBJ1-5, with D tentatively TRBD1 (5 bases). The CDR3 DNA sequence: TGTGCCAGCAGCCTCGACAGTCAAGGGAATCAGCCCCAGCATTTT. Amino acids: CASSLDSQGNQPQHF.